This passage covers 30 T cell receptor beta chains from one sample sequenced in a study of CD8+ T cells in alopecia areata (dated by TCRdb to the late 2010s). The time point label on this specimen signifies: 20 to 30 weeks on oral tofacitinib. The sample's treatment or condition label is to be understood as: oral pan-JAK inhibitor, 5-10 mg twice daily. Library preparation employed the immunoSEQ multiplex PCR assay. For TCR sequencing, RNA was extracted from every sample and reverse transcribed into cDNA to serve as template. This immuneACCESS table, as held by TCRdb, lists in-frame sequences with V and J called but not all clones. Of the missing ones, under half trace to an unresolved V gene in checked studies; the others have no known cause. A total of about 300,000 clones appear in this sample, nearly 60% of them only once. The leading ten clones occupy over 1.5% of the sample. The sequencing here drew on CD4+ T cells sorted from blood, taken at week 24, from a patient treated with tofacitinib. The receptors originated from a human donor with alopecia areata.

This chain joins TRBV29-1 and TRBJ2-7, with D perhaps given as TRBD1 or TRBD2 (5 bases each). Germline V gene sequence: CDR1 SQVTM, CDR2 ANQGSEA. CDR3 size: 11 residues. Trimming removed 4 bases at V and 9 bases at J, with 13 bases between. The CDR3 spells CSVGDGVGQYF. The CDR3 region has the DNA TGCAGCGTTGGGGACGGCGTAGGGCAGTACTTC.

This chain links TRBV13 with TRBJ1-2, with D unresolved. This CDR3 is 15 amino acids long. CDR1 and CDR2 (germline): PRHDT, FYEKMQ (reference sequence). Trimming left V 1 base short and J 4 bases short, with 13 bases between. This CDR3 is CASSLVGRSGYGYTF. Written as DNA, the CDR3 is TGTGCCAGCAGCTTAGTAGGCCGGTCAGGCTATGGCTACACCTTC.

CDR3 protein: CASSQTGQGAQPQHF. CDR3 nucleotide sequence: TGTGCCAGCAGCCAAACGGGACAGGGGGCTCAGCCCCAGCATTTT. The J gene is TRBJ1-5, the V gene TRBV4-2, with 12 bases aligning to TRBD1. This CDR3 comprises 15 residues. Germline-derived CDR1 and CDR2 are LGHNA and YNFKEQ. The V gene end was trimmed by 2 bases and the J gene end by 6 bases; junction bases not matched to a gene: 2.

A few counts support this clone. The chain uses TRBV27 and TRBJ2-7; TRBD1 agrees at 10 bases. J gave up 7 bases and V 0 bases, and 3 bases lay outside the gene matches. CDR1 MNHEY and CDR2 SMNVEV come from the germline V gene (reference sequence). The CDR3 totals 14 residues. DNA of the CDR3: TGTGCCAGCAGTTTATCGACAGGGGGCCTGGAGCAGTACTTC. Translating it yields CASSLSTGGLEQYF.

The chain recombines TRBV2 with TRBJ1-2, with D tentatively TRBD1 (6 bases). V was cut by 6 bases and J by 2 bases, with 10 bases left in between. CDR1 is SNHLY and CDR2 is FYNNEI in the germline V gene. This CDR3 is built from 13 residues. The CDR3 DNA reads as TGTGCCAGCAGCAGGGACAAGAACTATGGCTACACCTTC. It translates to CASSRDKNYGYTF.

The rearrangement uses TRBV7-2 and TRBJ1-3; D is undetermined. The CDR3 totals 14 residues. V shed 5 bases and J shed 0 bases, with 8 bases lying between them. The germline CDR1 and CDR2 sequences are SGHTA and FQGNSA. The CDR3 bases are TGTGCCAGCAGCCCGCATACCTCTGGAAACACCATATATTTT. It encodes CASSPHTSGNTIYF.

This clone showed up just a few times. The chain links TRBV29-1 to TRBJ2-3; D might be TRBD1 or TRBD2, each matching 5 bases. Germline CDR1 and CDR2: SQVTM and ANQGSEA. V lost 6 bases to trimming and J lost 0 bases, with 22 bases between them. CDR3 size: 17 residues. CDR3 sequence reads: CSVVGRAGATSTDTQYF. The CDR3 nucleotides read TGCAGCGTCGTGGGCAGGGCCGGGGCCACTAGCACAGATACGCAGTATTTT.

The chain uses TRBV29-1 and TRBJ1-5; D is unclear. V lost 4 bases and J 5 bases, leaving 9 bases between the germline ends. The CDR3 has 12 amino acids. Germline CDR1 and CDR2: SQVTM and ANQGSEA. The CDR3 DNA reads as TGCAGCGTTGGGGTTTCGGATCAGCCCCAGCATTTT. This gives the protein CSVGVSDQPQHF. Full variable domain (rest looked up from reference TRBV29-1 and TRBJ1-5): SAVISQKPSRDICQRGTSLTIQCQVDSQVTMMFWYRQQPGQSLTLIATANQGSEATYESGFVIDKFPISRPNLTFSTLTVSNMSPEDSSIYLCSVGVSDQPQHFGDGTRLSIL.

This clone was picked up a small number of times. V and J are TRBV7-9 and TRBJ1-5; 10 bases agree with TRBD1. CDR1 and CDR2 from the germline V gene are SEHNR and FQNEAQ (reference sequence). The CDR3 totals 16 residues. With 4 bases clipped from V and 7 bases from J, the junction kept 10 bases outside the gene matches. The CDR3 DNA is TGTGCCAGCAGCTCAACCGGGACAGGGGTAGGCCAGCCCCAGCATTTT. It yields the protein CASSSTGTGVGQPQHF.

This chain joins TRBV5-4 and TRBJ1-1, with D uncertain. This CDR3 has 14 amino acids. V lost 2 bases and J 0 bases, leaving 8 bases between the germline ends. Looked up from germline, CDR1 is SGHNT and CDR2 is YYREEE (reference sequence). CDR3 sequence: CASSFPWMNTEAFF. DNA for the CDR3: TGTGCCAGCAGCTTTCCTTGGATGAACACTGAAGCTTTCTTT.

For the CDR3, the DNA is TGCAGCGTTGCTAGTCGGCGGGGGTTCTACGAGCAGTACTTC. Residues: CSVASRRGFYEQYF. The chain links TRBV29-1 to TRBJ2-7; TRBD2 agrees at 7 bases. The trim removed 4 bases at V and 3 bases at J, leaving 9 bases unmatched. There are 14 residues in the CDR3. Germline CDR1 and CDR2: SQVTM and ANQGSEA.

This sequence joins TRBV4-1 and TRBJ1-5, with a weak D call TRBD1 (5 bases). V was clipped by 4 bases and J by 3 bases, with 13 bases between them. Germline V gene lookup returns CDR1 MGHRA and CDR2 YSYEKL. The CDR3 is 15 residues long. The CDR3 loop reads CASSLLRGTNQPQHF. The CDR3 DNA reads TGCGCCAGCAGCCTCCTCCGGGGGACCAATCAGCCCCAGCATTTT.

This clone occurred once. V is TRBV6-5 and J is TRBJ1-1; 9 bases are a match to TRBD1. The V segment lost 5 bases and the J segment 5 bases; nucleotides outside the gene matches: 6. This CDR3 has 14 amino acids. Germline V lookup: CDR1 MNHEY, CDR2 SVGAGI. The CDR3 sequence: CASSHRDRVTEAFF. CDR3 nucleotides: TGTGCCAGCAGTCATCGGGACAGGGTTACTGAAGCTTTCTTT.

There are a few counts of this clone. Here the CDR3 reads CAWSGQVYEQYF. The CDR3 nucleotides are TGTGCCTGGAGCGGACAGGTTTACGAGCAGTACTTC. The chain is built from TRBV30 and TRBJ2-7; 7 positions agree with TRBD1. The CDR3 has 12 residues. Trimming took 3 bases from V and 4 from J; bases not matched to a gene: 3. CDR1 GTSNPN and CDR2 SVGIG come from the germline V gene (reference sequence).

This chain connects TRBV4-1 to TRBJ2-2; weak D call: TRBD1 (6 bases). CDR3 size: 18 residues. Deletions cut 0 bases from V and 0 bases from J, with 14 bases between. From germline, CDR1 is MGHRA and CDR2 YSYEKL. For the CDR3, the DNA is TGCGCCAGCAGCCAAGATGGCCCAGGGGCGGCGAACACCGGGGAGCTGTTTTTT. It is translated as CASSQDGPGAANTGELFF.

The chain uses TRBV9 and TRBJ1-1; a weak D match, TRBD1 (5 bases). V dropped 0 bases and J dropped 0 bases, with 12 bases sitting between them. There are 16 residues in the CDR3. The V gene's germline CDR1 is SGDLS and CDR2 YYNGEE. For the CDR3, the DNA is TGTGCCAGCAGCGTAGGGGTTGGGGGATTGAACACTGAAGCTTTCTTT. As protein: CASSVGVGGLNTEAFF. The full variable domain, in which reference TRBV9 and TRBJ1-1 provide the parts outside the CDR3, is DSGVTQTPKHLITATGQRVTLRCSPRSGDLSVYWYQQSLDQGLQFLIQYYNGEERAKGNILERFSAQQFPDLHSELNLSSLELGDSALYFCASSVGVGGLNTEAFFGQGTRLTVV.

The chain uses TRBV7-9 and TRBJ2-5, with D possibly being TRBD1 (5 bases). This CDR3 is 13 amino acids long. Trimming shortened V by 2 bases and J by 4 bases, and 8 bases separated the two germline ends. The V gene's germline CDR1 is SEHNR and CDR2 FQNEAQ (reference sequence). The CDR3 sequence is CASSLKGLETQYF. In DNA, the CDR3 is TGTGCCAGCAGCTTAAAGGGGTTAGAGACCCAGTACTTC. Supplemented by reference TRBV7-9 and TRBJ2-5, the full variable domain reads DTGVSQNPRHKITKRGQNVTFRCDPISEHNRLYWYRQTLGQGPEFLTYFQNEAQLEKSRLLSDRFSAERPKGSFSTLEIQRTEQGDSAMYLCASSLKGLETQYFGPGTRLLVL.

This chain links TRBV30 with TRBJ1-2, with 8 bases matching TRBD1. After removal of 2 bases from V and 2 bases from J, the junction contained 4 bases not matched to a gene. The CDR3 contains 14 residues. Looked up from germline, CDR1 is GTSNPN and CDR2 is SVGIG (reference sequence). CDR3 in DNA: TGTGCCTGGAGTACAGGGGGAAGGAACTATGGCTACACCTTC. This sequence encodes CAWSTGGRNYGYTF.

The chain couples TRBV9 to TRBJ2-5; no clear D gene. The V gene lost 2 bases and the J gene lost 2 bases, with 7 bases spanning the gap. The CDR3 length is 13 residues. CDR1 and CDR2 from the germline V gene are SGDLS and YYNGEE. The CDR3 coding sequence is TGTGCCAGCAGCGTGTCAATTCAAGAGACCCAGTACTTC. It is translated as CASSVSIQETQYF.

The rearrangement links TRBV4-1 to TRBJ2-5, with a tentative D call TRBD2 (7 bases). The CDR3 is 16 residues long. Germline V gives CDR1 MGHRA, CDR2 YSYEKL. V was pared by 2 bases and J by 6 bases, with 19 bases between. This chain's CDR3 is CASSQISGGPTKTQYF. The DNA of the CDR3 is TGCGCCAGCAGCCAAATTTCCGGGGGGCCTACAAAGACCCAGTACTTC.

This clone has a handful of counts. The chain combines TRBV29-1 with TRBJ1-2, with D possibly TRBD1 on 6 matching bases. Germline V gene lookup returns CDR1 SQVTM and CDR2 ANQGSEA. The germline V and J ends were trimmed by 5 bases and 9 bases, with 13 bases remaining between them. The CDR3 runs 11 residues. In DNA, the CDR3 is TGCAGCGTTAGGACAGTTCATAGCTACACCTTC. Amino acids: CSVRTVHSYTF.

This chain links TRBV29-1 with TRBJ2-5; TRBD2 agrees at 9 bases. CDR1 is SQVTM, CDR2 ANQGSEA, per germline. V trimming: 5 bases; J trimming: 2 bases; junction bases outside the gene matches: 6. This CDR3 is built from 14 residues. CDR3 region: CSVPLAGTQETQYF. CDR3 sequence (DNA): TGCAGCGTTCCTCTAGCGGGGACGCAAGAGACCCAGTACTTC. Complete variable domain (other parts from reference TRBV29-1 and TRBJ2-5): SAVISQKPSRDICQRGTSLTIQCQVDSQVTMMFWYRQQPGQSLTLIATANQGSEATYESGFVIDKFPISRPNLTFSTLTVSNMSPEDSSIYLCSVPLAGTQETQYFGPGTRLLVL.

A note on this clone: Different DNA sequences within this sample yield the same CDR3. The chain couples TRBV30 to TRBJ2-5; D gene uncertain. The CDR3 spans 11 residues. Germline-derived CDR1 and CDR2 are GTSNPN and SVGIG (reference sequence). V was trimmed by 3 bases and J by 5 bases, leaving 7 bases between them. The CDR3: CAWSLRETQYF. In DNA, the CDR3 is TGTGCCTGGAGCCTCCGGGAGACCCAGTACTTC.

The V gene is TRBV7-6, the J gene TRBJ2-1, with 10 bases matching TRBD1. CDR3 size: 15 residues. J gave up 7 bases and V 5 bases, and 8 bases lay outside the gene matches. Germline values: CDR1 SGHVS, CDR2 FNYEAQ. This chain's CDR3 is CASSPTGGIGNEQFF. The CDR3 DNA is TGTGCCAGCAGCCCGACAGGGGGCATAGGGAATGAGCAGTTCTTC. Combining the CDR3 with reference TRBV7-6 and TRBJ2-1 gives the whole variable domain GAGVSQSPRYKVTKRGQDVALRCDPISGHVSLYWYRQALGQGPEFLTYFNYEAQQDKSGLPNDRFSAERPEGSISTLTIQRTEQRDSAMYRCASSPTGGIGNEQFFGPGTRLTVL.

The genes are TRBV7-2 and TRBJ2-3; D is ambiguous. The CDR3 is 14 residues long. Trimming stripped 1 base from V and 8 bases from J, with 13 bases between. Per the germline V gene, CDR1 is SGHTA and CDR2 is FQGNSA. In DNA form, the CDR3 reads TGTGCCAGCAGCTTAGAAGGCAGTACGGGTACGCAGTATTTT. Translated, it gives CASSLEGSTGTQYF.

CDR3 protein: CSAGPRDYEQYF. As DNA, the CDR3 is TGCAGCGCTGGGCCGCGGGACTACGAGCAGTACTTC. The chain uses TRBV29-1 and TRBJ2-7, with D maybe TRBD2 (6 bases). This CDR3 is 12 amino acids long. CDR1 is SQVTM, CDR2 ANQGSEA, per germline. The germline V and J ends were trimmed by 7 bases and 3 bases, with 13 bases remaining between them.

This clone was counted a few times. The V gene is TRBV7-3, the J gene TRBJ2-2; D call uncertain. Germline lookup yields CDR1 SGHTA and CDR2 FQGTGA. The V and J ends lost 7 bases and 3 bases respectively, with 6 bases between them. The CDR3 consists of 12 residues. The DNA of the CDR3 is TGTGCCAGCAATGGGGACACCGGGGAGCTGTTTTTT. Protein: CASNGDTGELFF.

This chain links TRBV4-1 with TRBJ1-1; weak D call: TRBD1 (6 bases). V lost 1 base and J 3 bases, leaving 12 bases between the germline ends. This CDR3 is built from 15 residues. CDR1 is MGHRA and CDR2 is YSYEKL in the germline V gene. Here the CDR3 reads CASSQGSGAYTEAFF. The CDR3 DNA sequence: TGCGCCAGCAGCCAAGGTTCAGGGGCATACACTGAAGCTTTCTTT.

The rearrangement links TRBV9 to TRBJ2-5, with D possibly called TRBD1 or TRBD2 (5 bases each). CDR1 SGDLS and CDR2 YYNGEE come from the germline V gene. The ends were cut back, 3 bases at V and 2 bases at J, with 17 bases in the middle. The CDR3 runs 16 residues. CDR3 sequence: CASSDLRDGGQETQYF. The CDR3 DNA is TGTGCCAGCAGCGACCTTCGGGACGGAGGACAAGAGACCCAGTACTTC. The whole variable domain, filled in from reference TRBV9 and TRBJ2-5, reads DSGVTQTPKHLITATGQRVTLRCSPRSGDLSVYWYQQSLDQGLQFLIQYYNGEERAKGNILERFSAQQFPDLHSELNLSSLELGDSALYFCASSDLRDGGQETQYFGPGTRLLVL.

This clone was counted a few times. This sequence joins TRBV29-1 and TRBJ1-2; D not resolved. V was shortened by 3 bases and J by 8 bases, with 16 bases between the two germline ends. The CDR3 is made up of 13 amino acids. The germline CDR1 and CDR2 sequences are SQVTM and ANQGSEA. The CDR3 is CSVDAVTGEGYTF. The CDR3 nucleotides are TGCAGCGTTGACGCCGTGACTGGGGAAGGCTACACCTTC.